This T cell receptor (beta chain) came from a study of cytomegalovirus exposure and HLA in healthy donors. The PCR was carried out with 60 Vbeta primers and 13 Jbeta primers. Repertoires were generated with immunoSEQ multiplex PCR, while TCRdb's copy carries only in-frame clones and drops some. The sample has under 200,000 clones, and its top ten clones hold under 2.5%. The V gene lost 1 base and the J gene lost 4 bases, with 12 bases spanning the gap. Germline V lookup: CDR1 SGHNT, CDR2 YENEEA. The CDR3 has 15 amino acids. The study's findings and limits: As a later analysis revealed, the rate of TCR association differed by HLA locus, with DRB1 most and HLA-C fewest. The only immune exposure information that was available was CMV serostatus.

In regard to this clone: Its antigen is as yet unknown.

The sample consisted of PBMCs. The clonotype comes from a man between 25 and 39 years old in good health and CMV-seronegative. This chain uses TRBV11-3 with TRBJ2-3; possible D gene TRBD2, 5 bases. This CDR3 is CASSLGASPPDTQYF. The CDR3 nucleotides are TGTGCCAGCAGCTTAGGGGCTAGCCCCCCAGATACGCAGTATTTT.